This is a list of T cell receptor beta chains from one sample in a study of shared clonotypes between healthy human individuals. Here immunoSEQ multiplex PCR was the method, and the copy in TCRdb shows in-frame clones only, minus some. The table lists about 2 million clones, about 94% of them singletons. The source material was naive CD8+ T cells sorted from blood. The receptors were gathered from a man younger than 30 in good health. CDR3s leave out the opening cysteine and the closing phenylalanine or tryptophan.

TRBV19	TRBJ2-7	ASSPWQGTYEQY
TRBV4-1	TRBJ2-7	ASSQDVQGYEQY
TRBV6-1	TRBJ2-5	ANSPGLNQETQY
TRBV7-2	TRBJ2-1	ASSSPSGLYSYNEQF
TRBV6-5	TRBJ2-1	ASSYFASGGGNEQF
TRBV4-3	TRBJ2-1	ASSQDRGQGNEQF
TRBV7-7	TRBJ2-3	ASSEGTSDPTDTQY
TRBV27	TRBJ2-1	ASSSGTGGYEQF
TRBV9	TRBJ2-3	ASSVGALLTGTQY
TRBV29-1	TRBJ2-2	SALGLNTGELF
TRBV5-1	TRBJ2-1	ASSYSLAGGTYNEQF
TRBV6-1	TRBJ1-3	ATTGIRGNTIY
TRBV10-1	TRBJ2-3	ASMGTGFTDTQY
TRBV28	TRBJ2-7	ASLGSVGFYEQY
TRBV11-2	TRBJ2-7	ASSFDSPSSYEQY
TRBV5-4	TRBJ2-3	ASSFGGGGTDTQY
TRBV28	TRBJ1-2	ASSLRQGVDGYT
TRBV7-2	TRBJ2-7	ASSFWTGEQY
TRBV7-9	TRBJ1-4	ASSRPGTGGAGGEKLF
TRBV14	TRBJ1-2	ASSQASGTHDRYT
TRBV2	TRBJ2-7	ASRSLAAYYEQY
TRBV10-1	TRBJ2-7	ASSESAWIPPVL
TRBV6-6	TRBJ1-4	ASRPTVGANEKLF
TRBV11-3	TRBJ1-5	ASSLGQGFSYQPQH
TRBV6-4	TRBJ2-2	ASRRTSVDTGELF
TRBV4-3	TRBJ1-2	ASSQERGAEWSGYT
TRBV19	TRBJ1-2	ASSIDYSELGYYGYT
TRBV15	TRBJ2-3	ATSRGEDPEEDTQY
TRBV19	TRBJ1-4	ASGTGEETNEKLF
TRBV15	TRBJ2-7	ATSPGQGSYEQY
TRBV5-1	TRBJ2-3	ASSLGTLLGADTQY
TRBV25-1	TRBJ2-2	ASSPRGLVTGELF
TRBV7-3	TRBJ2-2	ASSLRGQAYNGELF
TRBV4-3	TRBJ1-1	ASSPLLNTEAF
TRBV7-2	TRBJ1-5	ASSFQGVGNQPQH
TRBV5-6	TRBJ2-7	ASSLLLAGGYEQY
TRBV5-4	TRBJ2-5	ASSLAVAQETQY
TRBV5-5	TRBJ1-2	ASRLGVNYGYT
TRBV27	TRBJ2-3	ASSLLLSTDTQY
TRBV7-9	TRBJ1-4	ASSPTNEKLF
TRBV10-3	TRBJ1-6	AIGEGSPLH